A single sample gave rise to the 32 T cell receptor beta chains below, sequenced in a study of cytomegalovirus exposure and HLA in healthy donors. Researchers ran the PCR with 60 Vbeta and 13 Jbeta primers. The repertoire was sequenced with immunoSEQ multiplex PCR; TCRdb's copy has only in-frame clones and lacks some. The table records about 170,000 clones, 70% to 90% of them present only once. Sample: PBMCs. Receptors were obtained from a woman in her late teens or twenties in good health and CMV-seronegative.

V gene TRBV28 combines with J gene TRBJ2-5; 8 bases align to TRBD1. CDR1 is MDHEN, CDR2 SYDVKM, per germline. V lost 4 bases to trimming and J lost 5 bases; unmatched junction nucleotides: 6. The CDR3 is made up of 14 amino acids. The CDR3 DNA reads TGTGCCAGCAGTTCCCCGACAGGGGTGGAGACCCAGTACTTC. This codes for CASSSPTGVETQYF.

This chain uses TRBV4-1 with TRBJ2-1; D may be TRBD2 (5 bases). This CDR3 contains 16 residues. V lost 2 bases and J 0 bases, leaving 11 bases between the germline ends. CDR1 and CDR2 (germline): MGHRA, YSYEKL. The DNA for the CDR3 is TGCGCCAGCAGCCAATCTAGCCTCAGCTCCTACAATGAGCAGTTCTTC. Residues: CASSQSSLSSYNEQFF.

The chain has TRBV27 and TRBJ2-1; a weak D match, TRBD2 (6 bases). Germline lookup yields CDR1 MNHEY and CDR2 SMNVEV (reference sequence). Trimming left V 5 bases short and J 8 bases short, with 10 bases between. The CDR3 is 12 amino acids. The CDR3 spells CASSPGTHEQFF. Written as DNA, the CDR3 is TGTGCCAGCAGTCCCGGGACTCATGAGCAGTTCTTC.

V and J are TRBV4-1 and TRBJ2-1; 10 bases are a match to TRBD2. The CDR3 sequence is 17 residues long. Germline V CDR1 and CDR2: MGHRA, YSYEKL. The junction had 10 bases not matched to a gene; V was cut back by 0 bases and J by 8 bases. CDR3 region: CASSQETKRGGRYEQFF. DNA for the CDR3: TGCGCCAGCAGCCAAGAAACCAAGCGGGGGGGCCGGTATGAGCAGTTCTTC.

This clone is a singleton in its sample. This chain joins TRBV5-1 and TRBJ2-7; 9 bases map to TRBD1. This CDR3 contains 13 residues. CDR1 and CDR2 (germline): SGHRS, YFSETQ. Losses at the gene ends were 5 bases for V and 4 bases for J; bases not matched to a gene: 4. CDR3 nucleotides: TGCGCCAGCAGGACAGGGGGATCATACGAGCAGTACTTC. Amino acids: CASRTGGSYEQYF.

V gene TRBV13 combines with J gene TRBJ2-7; the match to TRBD2 covers 8 bases. Germline CDR1 and CDR2: PRHDT and FYEKMQ (reference sequence). Losses at the gene ends were 0 bases for V and 6 bases for J; bases not matched to a gene: 10. The CDR3 length is 16 residues. This CDR3 is CASSLGREGRVGEQYF. The CDR3 nucleotides are TGTGCCAGCAGCTTAGGCCGGGAGGGAAGAGTCGGCGAGCAGTACTTC. Filled out from reference TRBV13 and TRBJ2-7, the complete variable domain reads AAGVIQSPRHLIKEKRETATLKCYPIPRHDTVYWYQQGPGQDPQFLISFYEKMQSDKGSIPDRFSAQQFSDYHSELNMSSLELGDSALYFCASSLGREGRVGEQYFGPGTRLTVT.

The J gene is TRBJ1-1, the V gene TRBV6-1; D is unresolved. The germline V and J ends were trimmed by 6 bases and 1 base, with 12 bases remaining between them. The CDR3 runs 14 residues. Looked up from germline, CDR1 is MNHNS and CDR2 is SASEGT. CDR3 in amino acids: CASRYDTRNTEAFF. CDR3 DNA: TGTGCCAGCAGATACGACACACGGAACACTGAAGCTTTCTTT.

This clone was seen just once. This chain uses TRBV6-5 with TRBJ2-3; the D is unclear. V lost 5 bases and J lost 6, with 15 bases in between. The germline V gene encodes CDR1 MNHEY and CDR2 SVGAGI. This CDR3 region has 14 residues. In DNA form, the CDR3 reads TGTGCCAGCAGTCGGCGGTGGATCGAGGATACGCAGTATTTT. It translates to CASSRRWIEDTQYF.

The chain combines TRBV4-1 with TRBJ2-3, with D perhaps TRBD2 (5 bases). Deletions cut 1 base from V and 4 bases from J, with 9 bases between. This CDR3 spans 14 amino acids. The germline V gene encodes CDR1 MGHRA and CDR2 YSYEKL. The CDR3 spells CASSQGTLADTQYF. DNA for the CDR3: TGCGCCAGCAGCCAAGGGACTCTGGCAGATACGCAGTATTTT.

With respect to this clone: One end of the junction fails to match germline, which may point to a read error. The chain couples TRBV30 to TRBJ2-7; 10 bases match TRBD2. Germline loops: CDR1 GTSNPN, CDR2 SVGIG (reference sequence). This CDR3 comprises 16 residues. The CDR3 protein is CAWTTFTSGIIYERYF. The CDR3 DNA sequence: TGTGCCTGGACTACGTTTACTAGCGGGATAATTTACGAGCGGTACTTC.

The J gene is TRBJ2-3, the V gene TRBV5-1; 8 bases map to TRBD2. The length of the CDR3 is 21 residues. V gave up 4 bases and J gave up 0 bases; unmatched junction bases: 22. From germline, CDR1 is SGHRS and CDR2 YFSETQ. CDR3 bases: TGCGCCAGCAGCGGGCGTGGAGGGAGCGGGGGTCGGGCACGTAGCACAGATACGCAGTATTTT. Translated, it gives CASSGRGGSGGRARSTDTQYF.

This clone was seen only once. The J gene is TRBJ2-1, the V gene TRBV6-1; weak D call: TRBD2 (7 bases). Trimming took off 6 bases at V and 9 bases at J, with 18 bases between the two ends. The CDR3 is made up of 14 amino acids. The germline gives CDR1 MNHNS, CDR2 SASEGT. CDR3 DNA: TGTGCCAGCAGCCAACGGGGGGCCAGGGGTGAGCAGTTCTTC. Amino acids: CASSQRGARGEQFF.

The chain couples TRBV25-1 to TRBJ2-7; 8 positions agree with TRBD1. Germline V gene lookup returns CDR1 MGHDK and CDR2 SYGVNS. This CDR3 has 14 amino acids. V lost 5 bases to trimming and J lost 0 bases; unmatched junction nucleotides: 3. The CDR3 DNA reads as TGTGCCAGCAGTTGGACAGGGCGCTCCTACGAGCAGTACTTC. It specifies CASSWTGRSYEQYF.

This clone was picked up one time. This chain links TRBV9 with TRBJ1-2, with 7 bases that match TRBD1. CDR1 and CDR2 from the germline V gene are SGDLS and YYNGEE. The V gene end was trimmed by 5 bases and the J gene end by 6 bases; junction bases not matched to a gene: 13. The CDR3 is made up of 15 amino acids. The CDR3 bases are TGTGCCAGCAGAAACCTACAGGGGAGCTATCATGGCTACACCTTC. It codes for CASRNLQGSYHGYTF.

V usage is TRBV13 and J usage is TRBJ2-7, with D perhaps matching TRBD1 (6 bases). The CDR3 spans 15 residues. V dropped 5 bases and J dropped 0 bases, with 14 bases sitting between them. Germline loops: CDR1 PRHDT, CDR2 FYEKMQ (reference sequence). CDR3 nucleotide sequence: TGTGCCAGCAGCCTACTAGACAGGAGCTCCTACGAGCAGTACTTC. Its protein is CASSLLDRSSYEQYF.

To note about this clone: Relative to the germline gene, one junction end is altered; a read error may explain this. The chain links TRBV7-9 to TRBJ2-1, with TRBD2 identical over 7 bases. Germline V gene data show CDR1 as SEHNR and CDR2 as FQNEAQ (reference sequence). There are 11 residues in the CDR3. The CDR3 sequence is CASRLAGQQFF. The CDR3 DNA sequence: TGTGCCAGCAGGTTAGCGGGCCAGCAGTTCTTC.

V and J are TRBV2 and TRBJ1-2; 7 nucleotides line up with TRBD1. Germline assignment: CDR1 SNHLY and CDR2 FYNNEI. This CDR3 is 12 amino acids long. After removal of 6 bases from V and 5 bases from J, the junction contained 3 bases not matched to a gene. The CDR3 sequence is CASRGQPYGYTF. In DNA form, the CDR3 reads TGTGCCAGCAGGGGACAGCCTTATGGCTACACCTTC.

The chain is built from TRBV20-1 and TRBJ1-1; D is ambiguous. V was trimmed by 2 bases and J by 5 bases, leaving 6 bases between them. Germline values: CDR1 DFQATT, CDR2 SNEGSKA (reference sequence). The CDR3 spans 11 residues. The CDR3 DNA follows: TGCAGTGCTAGAAGGAGTACTGAAGCTTTCTTT. Its translation is CSARRSTEAFF.

V and J are TRBV7-9 and TRBJ2-4; tentatively, D is TRBD2 (5 bases). This CDR3 region has 16 residues. Germline values: CDR1 SEHNR, CDR2 FQNEAQ (reference sequence). Trimming removed 4 bases from V and 2 bases from J, with 15 bases in between. CDR3 DNA sequence: TGTGCCAGCAGCTCCTCCGCCGGGGATTCCAAAAACATTCAGTACTTC. Protein: CASSSSAGDSKNIQYF.

The chain is built from TRBV2 and TRBJ1-1; 9 bases are shared with TRBD1. The CDR3 runs 19 residues. V gave up 2 bases and J gave up 1 base; unmatched junction bases: 14. Per the germline V gene, CDR1 is SNHLY and CDR2 is FYNNEI. CDR3 DNA: TGTGCCAGCAGTGAACTCAACAGGGGGCGGTTTTGGGGGAACACTGAAGCTTTCTTT. Translated, it gives CASSELNRGRFWGNTEAFF. The full variable domain, its missing parts supplied by reference TRBV2 and TRBJ1-1, is EPEVTQTPSHQVTQMGQEVILRCVPISNHLYFYWYRQILGQKVEFLVSFYNNEISEKSEIFDDQFSVERPDGSNFTLKIRSTKLEDSAMYFCASSELNRGRFWGNTEAFFGQGTRLTVV.

This chain uses TRBV27 with TRBJ1-2; TRBD1 might be the D (5 bases). In germline, CDR1 is MNHEY, CDR2 SMNVEV (reference sequence). With 7 bases removed from V and 0 bases from J, the gap between germline ends came to 15 bases. CDR3 size: 15 residues. CDR3 amino acids: CASNAYRTTNYGYTF. The CDR3 DNA is TGTGCCAGCAATGCATACAGGACAACTAACTATGGCTACACCTTC.

This rearrangement joins TRBV30 to TRBJ1-2, with 9 bases aligning to TRBD1. CDR1 and CDR2 (germline): GTSNPN, SVGIG (reference sequence). The CDR3 has 13 residues. V shed 0 bases and J 8 bases; nucleotides not matched to a gene: 4. CDR3 in amino acids: CAWSVQGARGYTF. CDR3 nucleotide sequence: TGTGCCTGGAGTGTACAGGGGGCTCGGGGCTACACCTTC.

V gene TRBV6-5 combines with J gene TRBJ1-1, with a possible D match to TRBD1 (6 bases). The CDR3 runs to 15 residues. Germline V gene lookup returns CDR1 MNHEY and CDR2 SVGAGI. Trimming left V 2 bases short and J 4 bases short, with 14 bases between. The CDR3 region has the DNA TGTGCCAGCAGTTACCGCGAGGGGGTACCCACTGAAGCTTTCTTT. Translation: CASSYREGVPTEAFF.

This rearrangement joins TRBV11-1 to TRBJ2-5, with 10 bases that match TRBD2. CDR3 length: 16 amino acids. Germline CDR1 SGHAT, CDR2 FQDESV (reference sequence). The junction had 10 bases not matched to a gene; V was cut back by 5 bases and J by 4 bases. In nucleotides, the CDR3 is TGTGCCAGCAGCCGAGGGCTAGCGGGGGAATCAGAGACCCAGTACTTC. Its translation: CASSRGLAGESETQYF.

This clone occurred once. The chain links TRBV4-1 to TRBJ2-3; D possibly corresponds to TRBD2 (5 bases). V lost 1 base to trimming and J lost 7 bases, with 12 bases between them. Germline lookup yields CDR1 MGHRA and CDR2 YSYEKL. The CDR3 is 14 residues long. CDR3 in amino acids: CASSQGGWVNTQYF. CDR3 coding DNA: TGCGCCAGCAGCCAAGGCGGGTGGGTCAATACGCAGTATTTT.

This chain links TRBV27 with TRBJ2-6, with 7 bases that match TRBD1. With 1 base clipped from V and 0 bases from J, the junction kept 0 bases outside the gene matches. The germline V gene encodes CDR1 MNHEY and CDR2 SMNVEV (reference sequence). This CDR3 has 16 amino acids. This CDR3 reads CASSLYRGSGANVLTF. For the CDR3, the DNA is TGTGCCAGCAGTTTATACAGGGGCTCTGGGGCCAACGTCCTGACTTTC.

The chain recombines TRBV5-1 with TRBJ2-3; the D is unclear. The germline V gene encodes CDR1 SGHRS and CDR2 YFSETQ. Trimming left V 3 bases short and J 4 bases short, with 3 bases between. The CDR3 consists of 11 residues. CDR3 region: CASSYSDTQYF. CDR3 coding DNA: TGCGCCAGCAGCTACTCAGATACGCAGTATTTT.

The rearrangement links TRBV27 to TRBJ1-1; TRBD1 matches 7 bases. CDR1 and CDR2 from the germline V gene are MNHEY and SMNVEV (reference sequence). Trimming cost V 3 bases and J 9 bases; bases outside gene matches: 13. The CDR3 covers 15 residues. The CDR3, as DNA: TGTGCCAGCAGTTTGAATCCAGGGGGGCTGTTAAAAGCTTTCTTT. Protein product: CASSLNPGGLLKAFF.

This chain's CDR3 is CASSKPGQGGETQYF. CDR3 bases: TGTGCCAGCAGTAAACCGGGACAGGGGGGAGAGACCCAGTACTTC. This chain connects TRBV28 to TRBJ2-5, with 11 nucleotides matching TRBD1. Per germline, CDR1 MDHEN and CDR2 SYDVKM. V was clipped by 5 bases and J by 4 bases; unmatched bases: 6. The CDR3 sequence is 15 residues long.

CDR3 DNA: TGTGCCAGTACGGAACAGGTTGGAGAAAAACTGTTTTTT. Its translation is CASTEQVGEKLFF. This chain joins TRBV2 and TRBJ1-4, with D perhaps TRBD1 (5 bases). This CDR3 spans 13 amino acids. Germline CDR1 is SNHLY and CDR2 is FYNNEI. V was cut by 9 bases and J by 8 bases, with 16 bases left in between.

The chain recombines TRBV7-3 with TRBJ1-2; D gene uncertain. The germline V gene has CDR1 SGHTA and CDR2 FQGTGA. The CDR3 contains 13 residues. Trimming cost V 3 bases and J 1 base, with 6 bases left between them. In DNA form, the CDR3 reads TGTGCCAGCAGCTTCCGGGATAACTATGGCTACACCTTC. This codes for CASSFRDNYGYTF.

This chain joins TRBV7-6 and TRBJ2-1, with D possibly TRBD2 on 6 matching bases. Trimming took off 2 bases at V and 0 bases at J, with 11 bases between the two ends. The V gene's germline CDR1 is SGHVS and CDR2 FNYEAQ. The CDR3 spans 16 residues. The CDR3 spells CASSLSRETSYNEQFF. The DNA for the CDR3 is TGTGCCAGCAGCTTAAGCCGGGAGACCTCCTACAATGAGCAGTTCTTC.